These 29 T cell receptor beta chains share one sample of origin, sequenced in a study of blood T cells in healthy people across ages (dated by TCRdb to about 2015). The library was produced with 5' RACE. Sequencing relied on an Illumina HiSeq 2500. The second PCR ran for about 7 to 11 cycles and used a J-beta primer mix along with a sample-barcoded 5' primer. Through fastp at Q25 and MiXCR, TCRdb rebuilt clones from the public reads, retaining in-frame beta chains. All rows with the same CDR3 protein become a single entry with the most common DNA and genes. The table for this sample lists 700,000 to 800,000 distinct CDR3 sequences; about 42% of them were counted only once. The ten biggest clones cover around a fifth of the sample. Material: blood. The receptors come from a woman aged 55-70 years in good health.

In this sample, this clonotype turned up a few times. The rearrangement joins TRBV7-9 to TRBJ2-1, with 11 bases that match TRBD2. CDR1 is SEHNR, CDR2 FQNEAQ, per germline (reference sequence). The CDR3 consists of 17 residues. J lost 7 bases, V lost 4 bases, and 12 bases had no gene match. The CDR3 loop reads CASSSGTSGFSMNEQFF. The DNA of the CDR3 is TGTGCCAGCAGCTCCGGGACTAGCGGTTTTTCTATGAATGAGCAGTTCTTC.

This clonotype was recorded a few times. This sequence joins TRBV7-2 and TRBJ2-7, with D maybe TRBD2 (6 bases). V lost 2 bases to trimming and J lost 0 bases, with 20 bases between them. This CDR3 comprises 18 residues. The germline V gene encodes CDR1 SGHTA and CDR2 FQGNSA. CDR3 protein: CASSLMLRSGFSSYEQYF. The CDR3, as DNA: TGTGCCAGCAGCTTAATGCTAAGAAGCGGGTTTAGCTCCTACGAGCAGTACTTC.

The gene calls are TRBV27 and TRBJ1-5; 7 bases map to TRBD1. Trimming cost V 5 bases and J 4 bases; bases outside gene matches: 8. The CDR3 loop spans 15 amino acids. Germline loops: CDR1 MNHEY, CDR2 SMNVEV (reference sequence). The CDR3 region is CASSPRDRLNQPQHF. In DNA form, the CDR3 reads TGTGCCAGCAGTCCTCGGGACAGACTAAATCAGCCCCAGCATTTT.

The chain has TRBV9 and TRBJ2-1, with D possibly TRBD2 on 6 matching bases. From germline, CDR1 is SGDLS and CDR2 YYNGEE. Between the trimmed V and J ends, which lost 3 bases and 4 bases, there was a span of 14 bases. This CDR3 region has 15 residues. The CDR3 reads CASSGGGKGYNEQFF. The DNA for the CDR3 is TGTGCCAGCAGCGGGGGCGGGAAGGGGTACAATGAGCAGTTCTTC.

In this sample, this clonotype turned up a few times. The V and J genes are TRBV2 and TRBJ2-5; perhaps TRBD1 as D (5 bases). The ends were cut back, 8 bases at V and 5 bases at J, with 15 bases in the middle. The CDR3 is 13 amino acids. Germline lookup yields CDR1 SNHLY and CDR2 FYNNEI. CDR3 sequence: CASSRQTVETQYF. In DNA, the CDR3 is TGTGCCAGCTCGAGACAGACTGTTGAGACCCAGTACTTC.

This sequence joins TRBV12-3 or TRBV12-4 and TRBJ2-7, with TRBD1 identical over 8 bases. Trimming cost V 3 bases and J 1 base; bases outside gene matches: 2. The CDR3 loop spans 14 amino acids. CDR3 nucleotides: TGTGCCAGCAGTTTGTGGACAGGGTCCTACGAGCAGTACTTC. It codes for CASSLWTGSYEQYF.

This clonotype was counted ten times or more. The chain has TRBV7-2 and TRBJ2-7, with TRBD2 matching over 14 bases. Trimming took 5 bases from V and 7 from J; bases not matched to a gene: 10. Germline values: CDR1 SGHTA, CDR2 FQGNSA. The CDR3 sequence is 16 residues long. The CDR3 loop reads CASSTQGTSGGGEQYF. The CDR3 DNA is TGTGCCAGCAGCACCCAAGGGACTAGCGGGGGAGGGGAGCAGTACTTC.

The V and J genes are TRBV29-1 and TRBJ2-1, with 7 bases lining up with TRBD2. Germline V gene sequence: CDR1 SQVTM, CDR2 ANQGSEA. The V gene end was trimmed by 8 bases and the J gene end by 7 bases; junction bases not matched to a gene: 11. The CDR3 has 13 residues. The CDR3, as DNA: TGCAGCCTAGCGGAAACTCATCGAAATGAGCAGTTCTTC. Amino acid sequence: CSLAETHRNEQFF.

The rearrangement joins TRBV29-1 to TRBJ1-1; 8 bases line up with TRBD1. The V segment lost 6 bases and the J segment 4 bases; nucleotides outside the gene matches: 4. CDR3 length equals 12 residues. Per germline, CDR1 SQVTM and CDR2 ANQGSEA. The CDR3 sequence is CSVGQGVTEAFF. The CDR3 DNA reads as TGCAGCGTAGGACAGGGAGTCACTGAAGCTTTCTTT.

The CDR3 loop reads CASRTLGLLGTYEQYF. The DNA of the CDR3 is TGTGCCAGCAGGACCCTGGGACTCCTCGGCACCTACGAGCAGTACTTC. V usage is TRBV27 and J usage is TRBJ2-7; weak D call: TRBD2 (6 bases). CDR3 length: 16 residues. The germline CDR1 and CDR2 sequences are MNHEY and SMNVEV (reference sequence). V lost 6 bases and J 2 bases, leaving 20 bases between the germline ends.

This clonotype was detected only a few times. The CDR3 here is CASSGRGGSYEQYF. CDR3 nucleotide sequence: TGTGCCAGCAGTGGTCGAGGGGGCAGCTACGAGCAGTACTTC. V is TRBV6-1 and J is TRBJ2-7, with 7 bases matching TRBD1. After removal of 4 bases from V and 3 bases from J, the junction contained 6 bases not matched to a gene. There are 14 residues in the CDR3. Germline loops: CDR1 MNHNS, CDR2 SASEGT.

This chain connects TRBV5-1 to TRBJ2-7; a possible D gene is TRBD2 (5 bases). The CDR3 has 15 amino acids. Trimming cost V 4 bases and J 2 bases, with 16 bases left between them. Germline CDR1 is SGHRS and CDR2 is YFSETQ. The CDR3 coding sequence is TGCGCCAGCAGCCCCGTTCTCGAGGGTCCCTACGAGCAGTACTTC. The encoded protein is CASSPVLEGPYEQYF.

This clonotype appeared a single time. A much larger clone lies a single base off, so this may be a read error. CDR3 coding DNA: TGCAGCGTTGAGTTATCCGAGGAACGGACAGATACGCAGTATTTT. Its protein is CSVELSEERTDTQYF. The V and J genes are TRBV29-1 and TRBJ2-3, with D hard to call. Germline CDR1 is SQVTM and CDR2 is ANQGSEA. Between the trimmed V and J ends, which lost 3 bases and 3 bases, there was a span of 16 bases. The CDR3 is 15 amino acids.

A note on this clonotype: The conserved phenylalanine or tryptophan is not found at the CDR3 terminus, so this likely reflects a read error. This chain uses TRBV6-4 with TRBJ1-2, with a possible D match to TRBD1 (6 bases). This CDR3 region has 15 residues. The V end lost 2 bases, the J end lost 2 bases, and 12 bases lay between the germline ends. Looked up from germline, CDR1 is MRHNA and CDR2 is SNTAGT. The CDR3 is CASSDPGTGNYGYTV. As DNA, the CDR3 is TGTGCCAGCAGTGACCCCGGAACAGGGAACTATGGCTACACCGTC.

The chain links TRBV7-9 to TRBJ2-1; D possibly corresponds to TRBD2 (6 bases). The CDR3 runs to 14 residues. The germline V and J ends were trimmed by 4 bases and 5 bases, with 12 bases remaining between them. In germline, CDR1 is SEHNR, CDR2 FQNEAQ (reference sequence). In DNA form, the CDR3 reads TGTGCCAGCAGCTCCAGGACTACCAACAATGAGCAGTTCTTC. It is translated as CASSSRTTNNEQFF.

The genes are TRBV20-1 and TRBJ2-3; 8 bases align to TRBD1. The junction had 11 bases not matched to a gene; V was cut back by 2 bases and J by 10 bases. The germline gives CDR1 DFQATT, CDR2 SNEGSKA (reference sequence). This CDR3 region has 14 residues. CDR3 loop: CSARNFNRGDAQYF. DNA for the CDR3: TGCAGTGCTAGAAACTTTAACAGGGGGGATGCGCAGTATTTT.

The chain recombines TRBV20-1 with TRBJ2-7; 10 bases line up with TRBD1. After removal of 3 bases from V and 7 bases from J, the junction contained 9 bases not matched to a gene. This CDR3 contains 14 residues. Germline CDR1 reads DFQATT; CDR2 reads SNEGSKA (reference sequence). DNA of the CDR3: TGCAGTGCTAGCCGCGGGACAGGGGACTTTGAGCAGTACTTC. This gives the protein CSASRGTGDFEQYF.

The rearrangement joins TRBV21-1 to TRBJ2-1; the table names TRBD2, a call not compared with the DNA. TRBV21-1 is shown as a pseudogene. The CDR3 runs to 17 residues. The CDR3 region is CASSKVGRAVSYNEQFF. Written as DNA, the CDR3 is TGTGCCAGCAGCAAAGTGGGGAGGGCCGTTTCCTACAATGAGCAGTTCTTC.

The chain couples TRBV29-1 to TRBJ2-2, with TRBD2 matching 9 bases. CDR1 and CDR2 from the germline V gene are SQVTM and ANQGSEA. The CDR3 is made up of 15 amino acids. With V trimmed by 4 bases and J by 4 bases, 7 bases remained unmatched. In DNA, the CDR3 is TGCAGCGTTGCGCTAGCGGGAAAGGGCACCGGGGAGCTGTTTTTT. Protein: CSVALAGKGTGELFF.

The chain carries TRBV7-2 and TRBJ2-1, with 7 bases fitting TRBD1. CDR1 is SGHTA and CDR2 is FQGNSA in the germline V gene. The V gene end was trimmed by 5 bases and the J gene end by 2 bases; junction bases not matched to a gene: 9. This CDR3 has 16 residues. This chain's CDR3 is CASSKRGQVTYNEQFF. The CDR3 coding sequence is TGTGCCAGCAGCAAACGCGGACAGGTGACCTACAATGAGCAGTTCTTC.

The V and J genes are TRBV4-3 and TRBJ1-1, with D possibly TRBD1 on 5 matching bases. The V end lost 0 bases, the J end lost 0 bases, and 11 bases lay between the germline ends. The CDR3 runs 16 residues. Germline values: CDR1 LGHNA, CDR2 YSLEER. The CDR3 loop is CASSQDSGHMNTEAFF. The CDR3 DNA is TGCGCCAGCAGCCAAGACAGCGGACACATGAACACTGAAGCTTTCTTT.

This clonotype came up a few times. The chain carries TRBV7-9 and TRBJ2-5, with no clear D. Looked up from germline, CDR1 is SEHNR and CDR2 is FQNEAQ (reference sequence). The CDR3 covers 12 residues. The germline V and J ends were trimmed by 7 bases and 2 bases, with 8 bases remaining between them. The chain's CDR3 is CASTTLQETQYF. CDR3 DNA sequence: TGTGCCAGCACGACCTTACAAGAGACCCAGTACTTC.

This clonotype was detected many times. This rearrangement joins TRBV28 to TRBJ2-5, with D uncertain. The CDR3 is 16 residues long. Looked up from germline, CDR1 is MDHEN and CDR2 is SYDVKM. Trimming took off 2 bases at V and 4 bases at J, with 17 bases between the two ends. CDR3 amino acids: CASSLGDSFYGETQYF. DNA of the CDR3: TGTGCCAGCAGTTTAGGAGACTCCTTCTACGGAGAGACCCAGTACTTC.

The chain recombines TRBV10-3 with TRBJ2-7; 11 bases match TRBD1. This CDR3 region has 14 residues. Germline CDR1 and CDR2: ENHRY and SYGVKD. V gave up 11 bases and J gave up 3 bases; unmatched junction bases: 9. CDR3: CAVTSGTGGYEQYF. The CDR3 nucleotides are TGTGCCGTCACCTCCGGGACAGGGGGCTACGAGCAGTACTTC.

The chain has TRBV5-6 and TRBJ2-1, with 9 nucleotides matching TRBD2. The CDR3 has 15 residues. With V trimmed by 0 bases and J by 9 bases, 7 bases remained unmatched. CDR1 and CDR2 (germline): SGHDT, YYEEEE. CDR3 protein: CASSLAGGRASEQFF. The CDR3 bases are TGTGCCAGCAGCTTGGCCGGCGGGAGGGCCTCTGAGCAGTTCTTC.

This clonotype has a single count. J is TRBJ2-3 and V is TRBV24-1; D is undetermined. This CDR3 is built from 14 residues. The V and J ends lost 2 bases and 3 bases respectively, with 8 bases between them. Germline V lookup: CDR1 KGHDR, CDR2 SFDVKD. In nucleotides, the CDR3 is TGTGCCACCAGTGATTCCAGCGCTACAGATACGCAGTATTTT. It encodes CATSDSSATDTQYF.

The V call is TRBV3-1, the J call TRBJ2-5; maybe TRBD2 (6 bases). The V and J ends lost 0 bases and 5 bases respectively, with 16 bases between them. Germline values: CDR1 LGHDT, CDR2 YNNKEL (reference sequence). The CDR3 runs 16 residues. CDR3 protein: CASSQEGLAGKETQYF. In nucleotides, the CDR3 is TGTGCCAGCAGCCAAGAAGGACTGGCGGGGAAGGAGACCCAGTACTTC.

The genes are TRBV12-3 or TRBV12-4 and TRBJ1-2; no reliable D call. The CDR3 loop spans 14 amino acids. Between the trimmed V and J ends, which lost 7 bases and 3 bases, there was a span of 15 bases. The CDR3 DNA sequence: TGTGCCAGCACCCCTTCGGCTCAGGACTATGGCTACACCTTC. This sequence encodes CASTPSAQDYGYTF.

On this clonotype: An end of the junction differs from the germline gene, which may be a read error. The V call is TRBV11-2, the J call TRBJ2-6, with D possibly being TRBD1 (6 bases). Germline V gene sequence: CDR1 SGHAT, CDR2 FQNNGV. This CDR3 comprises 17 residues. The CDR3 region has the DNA TGTGCCAACAGCTCATTGACAGGACACTCTGGGGCCAACGTCCTGACTTTC. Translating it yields CANSSLTGHSGANVLTF.